This TCR beta chain came from a study of T cell responses to AZD1222 COVID-19 vaccine. Study-wide points: White British donors predominated, females outnumbered males, and clonal diversity was possibly underestimated. Within unmutated variant regions lay the reported targets of nearly half of spike-specific TCRs.

TCRdb's table, derived via immunoSEQ multiplex PCR, lists solely in-frame clones and lacks some. The data hold around 160,000 clones, with around 90% observed a single time. CDR1 MNHEY and CDR2 SVGAGI come from the germline V gene. The CDR3 covers 14 residues. Unmatched junction bases numbered 6, after V lost 5 bases and J lost 5 bases. About this clone itself: What it recognizes is unknown.

The V and J genes are TRBV6-5 and TRBJ1-5; 7 nucleotides align to TRBD1. The specimen comprised peripheral blood, sampled on day 0 of MenACWY control vaccination. The TCR sequence derives from an adult in good health. CDR3 loop: CASSPRTGDQPQHF. CDR3 sequence (DNA): TGTGCCAGCAGTCCCCGGACAGGAGATCAGCCCCAGCATTTT.